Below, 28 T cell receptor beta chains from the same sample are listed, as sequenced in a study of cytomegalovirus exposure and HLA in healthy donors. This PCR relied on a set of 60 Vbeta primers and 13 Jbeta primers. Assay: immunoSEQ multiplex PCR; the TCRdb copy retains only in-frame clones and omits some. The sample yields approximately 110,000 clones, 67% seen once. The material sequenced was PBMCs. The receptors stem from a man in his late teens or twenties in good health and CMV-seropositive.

In DNA form, the CDR3 reads TGTGCCAGCAGTTACGGAGTGGCTTCTAACTATGGCTACACCTTC. Its translation: CASSYGVASNYGYTF. This rearrangement joins TRBV6-5 to TRBJ1-2; D is undetermined. Germline values: CDR1 MNHEY, CDR2 SVGAGI. This CDR3 has 15 amino acids. The V end lost 2 bases, the J end lost 0 bases, and 10 bases lay between the germline ends.

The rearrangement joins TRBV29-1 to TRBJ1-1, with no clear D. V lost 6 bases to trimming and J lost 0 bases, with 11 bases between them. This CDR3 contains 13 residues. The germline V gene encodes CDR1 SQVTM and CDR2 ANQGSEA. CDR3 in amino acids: CSVIEPMNTEAFF. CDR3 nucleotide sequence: TGCAGCGTCATAGAACCCATGAACACTGAAGCTTTCTTT.

The CDR3, as DNA: TGTGCCAGCAGTTACCGCCGGGGAAATCAGCCCCAGCATTTT. Protein product: CASSYRRGNQPQHF. This chain links TRBV6-5 with TRBJ1-5, with D uncertain. Germline V lookup: CDR1 MNHEY, CDR2 SVGAGI. CDR3 length equals 14 residues. V was cut by 2 bases and J by 4 bases, with 9 bases left in between.

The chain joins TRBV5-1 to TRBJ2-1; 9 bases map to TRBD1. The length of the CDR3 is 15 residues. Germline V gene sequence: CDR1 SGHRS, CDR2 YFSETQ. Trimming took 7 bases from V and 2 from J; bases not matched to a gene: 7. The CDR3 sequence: CASLPGTGPYNEQFF. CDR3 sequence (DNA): TGCGCCAGCCTCCCCGGGACAGGGCCCTACAATGAGCAGTTCTTC.

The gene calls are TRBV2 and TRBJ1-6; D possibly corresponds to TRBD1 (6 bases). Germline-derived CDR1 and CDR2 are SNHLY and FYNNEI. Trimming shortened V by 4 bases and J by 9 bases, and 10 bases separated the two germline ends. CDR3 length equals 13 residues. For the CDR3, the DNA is TGTGCCAGCAGTGCGGACAGCCCTTCACCCCTCCACTTT. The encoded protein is CASSADSPSPLHF.

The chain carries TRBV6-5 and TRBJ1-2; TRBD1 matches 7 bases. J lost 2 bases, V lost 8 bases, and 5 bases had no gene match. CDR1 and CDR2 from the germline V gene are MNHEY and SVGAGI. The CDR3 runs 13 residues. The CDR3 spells CASRQGKNYGYTF. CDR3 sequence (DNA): TGTGCCAGCCGACAGGGCAAAAACTATGGCTACACCTTC.

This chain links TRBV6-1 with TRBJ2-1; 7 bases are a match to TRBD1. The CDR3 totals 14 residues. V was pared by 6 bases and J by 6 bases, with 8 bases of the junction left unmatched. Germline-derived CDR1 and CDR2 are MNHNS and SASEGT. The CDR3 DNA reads TGTGCCAGCAGCAGGGGGTGGGGAGTCAATGAGCAGTTCTTC. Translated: CASSRGWGVNEQFF.

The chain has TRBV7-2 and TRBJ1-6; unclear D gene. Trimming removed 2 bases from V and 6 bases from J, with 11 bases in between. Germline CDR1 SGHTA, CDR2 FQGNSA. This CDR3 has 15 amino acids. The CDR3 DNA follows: TGTGCCAGCAGCTTACGAGCGAACTTTAATTCACCCCTCCACTTT. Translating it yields CASSLRANFNSPLHF.

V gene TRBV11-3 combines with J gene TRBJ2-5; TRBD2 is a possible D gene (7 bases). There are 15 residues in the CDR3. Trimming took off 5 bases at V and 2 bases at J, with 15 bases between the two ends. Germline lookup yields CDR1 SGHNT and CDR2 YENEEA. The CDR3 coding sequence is TGTGCCAGCAGCAAACCCGGGGGGCCTCAAGAGACCCAGTACTTC. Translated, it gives CASSKPGGPQETQYF.

CDR3 region: CASSIGEKLFF. DNA for the CDR3: TGTGCCAGTAGTATCGGTGAAAAACTGTTTTTT. This chain uses TRBV19 with TRBJ1-4, with D unresolved. The V end lost 3 bases, the J end lost 7 bases, and 3 bases lay between the germline ends. CDR1 and CDR2 (germline): LNHDA, SQIVND (reference sequence). The CDR3 extends over 11 amino acids.

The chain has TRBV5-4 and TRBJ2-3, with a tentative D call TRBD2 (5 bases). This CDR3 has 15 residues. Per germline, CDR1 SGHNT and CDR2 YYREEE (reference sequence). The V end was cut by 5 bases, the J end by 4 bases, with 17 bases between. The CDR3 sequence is CASSLSGAGSDTQYF. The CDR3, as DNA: TGTGCCAGCAGTCTCTCCGGCGCGGGTTCAGATACGCAGTATTTT.

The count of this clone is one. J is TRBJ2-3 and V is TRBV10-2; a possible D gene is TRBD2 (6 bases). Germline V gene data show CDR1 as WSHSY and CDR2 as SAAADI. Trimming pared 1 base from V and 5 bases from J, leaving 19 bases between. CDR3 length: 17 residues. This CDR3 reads CASSELLGRGWKDTQYF. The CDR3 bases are TGCGCCAGCAGTGAGTTACTCGGGCGGGGCTGGAAAGATACGCAGTATTTT.

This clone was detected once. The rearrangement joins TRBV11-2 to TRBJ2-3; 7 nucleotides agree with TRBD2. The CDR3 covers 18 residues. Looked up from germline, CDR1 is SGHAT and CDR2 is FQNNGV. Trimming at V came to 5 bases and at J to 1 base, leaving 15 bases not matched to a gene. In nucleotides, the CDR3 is TGTGCCAGCAGCCCAAGAGGACTAGGACGCACCGGCACAGATACGCAGTATTTT. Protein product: CASSPRGLGRTGTDTQYF. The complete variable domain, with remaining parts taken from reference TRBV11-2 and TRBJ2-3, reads EAGVAQSPRYKIIEKRQSVAFWCNPISGHATLYWYQQILGQGPKLLIQFQNNGVVDDSQLPKDRFSAERLKGVDSTLKIQPAKLEDSAVYLCASSPRGLGRTGTDTQYFGPGTRLTVL.

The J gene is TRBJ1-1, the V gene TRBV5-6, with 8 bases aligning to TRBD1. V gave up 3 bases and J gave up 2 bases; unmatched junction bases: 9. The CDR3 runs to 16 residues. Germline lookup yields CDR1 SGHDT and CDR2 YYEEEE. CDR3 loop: CASSSHIRGLNTEAFF. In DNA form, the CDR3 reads TGTGCCAGCAGCTCGCATATCAGGGGGCTTAACACTGAAGCTTTCTTT.

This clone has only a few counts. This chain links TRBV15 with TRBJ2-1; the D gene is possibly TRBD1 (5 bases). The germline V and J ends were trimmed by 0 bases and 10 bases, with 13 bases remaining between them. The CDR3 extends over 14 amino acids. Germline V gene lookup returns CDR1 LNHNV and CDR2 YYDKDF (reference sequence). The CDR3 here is CATSRDQGLREQFF. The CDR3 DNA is TGTGCCACCAGCAGAGATCAGGGCTTGAGGGAGCAGTTCTTC.

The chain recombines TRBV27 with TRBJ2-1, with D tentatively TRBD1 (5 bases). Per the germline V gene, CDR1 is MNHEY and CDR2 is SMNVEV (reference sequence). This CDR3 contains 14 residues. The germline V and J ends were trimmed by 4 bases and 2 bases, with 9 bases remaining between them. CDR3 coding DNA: TGTGCCAGCAGTTCCAGGACACCCTACAATGAGCAGTTCTTC. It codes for CASSSRTPYNEQFF.

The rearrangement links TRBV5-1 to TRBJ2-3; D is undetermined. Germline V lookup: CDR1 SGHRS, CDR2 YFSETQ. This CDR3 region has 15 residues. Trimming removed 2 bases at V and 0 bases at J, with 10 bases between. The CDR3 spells CASSFTKTSTDTQYF. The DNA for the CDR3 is TGCGCCAGCAGCTTTACTAAAACTAGCACAGATACGCAGTATTTT. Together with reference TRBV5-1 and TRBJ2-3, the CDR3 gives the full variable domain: KAGVTQTPRYLIKTRGQQVTLSCSPISGHRSVSWYQQTPGQGLQFLFEYFSETQRNKGNFPGRFSGRQFSNSRSEMNVSTLELGDSALYLCASSFTKTSTDTQYFGPGTRLTVL.

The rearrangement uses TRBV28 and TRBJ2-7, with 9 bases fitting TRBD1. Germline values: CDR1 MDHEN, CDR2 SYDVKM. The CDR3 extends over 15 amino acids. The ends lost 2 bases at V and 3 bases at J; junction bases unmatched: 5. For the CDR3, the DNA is TGTGCCAGCAGTTTAGTCGGGACAGGGATCTACGAGCAGTACTTC. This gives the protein CASSLVGTGIYEQYF.

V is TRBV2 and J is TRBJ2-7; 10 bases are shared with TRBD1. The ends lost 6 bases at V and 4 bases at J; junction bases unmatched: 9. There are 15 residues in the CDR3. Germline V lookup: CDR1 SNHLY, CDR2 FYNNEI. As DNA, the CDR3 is TGTGCCAGCAGGGTATCCGGGACAGGGGCTTACGAGCAGTACGTC. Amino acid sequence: CASRVSGTGAYEQYV.

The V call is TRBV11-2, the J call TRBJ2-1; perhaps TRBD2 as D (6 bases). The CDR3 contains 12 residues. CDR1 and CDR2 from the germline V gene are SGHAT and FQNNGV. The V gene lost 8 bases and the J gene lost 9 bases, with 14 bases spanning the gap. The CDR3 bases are TGTGCCAGCGGCCCTTCGGGGGTTGAGCAGTTCTTC. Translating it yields CASGPSGVEQFF. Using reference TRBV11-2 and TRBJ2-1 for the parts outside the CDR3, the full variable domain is EAGVAQSPRYKIIEKRQSVAFWCNPISGHATLYWYQQILGQGPKLLIQFQNNGVVDDSQLPKDRFSAERLKGVDSTLKIQPAKLEDSAVYLCASGPSGVEQFFGPGTRLTVL.

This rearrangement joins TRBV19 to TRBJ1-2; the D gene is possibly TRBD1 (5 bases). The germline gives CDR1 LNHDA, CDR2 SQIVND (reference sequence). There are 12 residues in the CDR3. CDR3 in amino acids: CATTETNYGYTF. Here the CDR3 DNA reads TGTGCTACGACAGAGACCAACTATGGCTACACCTTC.

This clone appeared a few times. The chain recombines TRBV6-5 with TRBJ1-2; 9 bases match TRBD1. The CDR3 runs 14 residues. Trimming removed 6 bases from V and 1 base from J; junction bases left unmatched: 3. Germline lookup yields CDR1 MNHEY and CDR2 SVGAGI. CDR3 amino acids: CASRRQGDNYGYTF. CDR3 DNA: TGTGCCAGCAGGCGACAGGGGGATAACTATGGCTACACCTTC.

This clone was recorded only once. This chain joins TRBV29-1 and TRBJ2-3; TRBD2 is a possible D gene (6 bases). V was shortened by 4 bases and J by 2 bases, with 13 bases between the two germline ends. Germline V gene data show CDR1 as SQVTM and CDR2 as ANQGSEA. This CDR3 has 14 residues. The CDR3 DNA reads TGCAGCGTTGCCGGGGACTCCAACACAGATACGCAGTATTTT. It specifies CSVAGDSNTDTQYF.

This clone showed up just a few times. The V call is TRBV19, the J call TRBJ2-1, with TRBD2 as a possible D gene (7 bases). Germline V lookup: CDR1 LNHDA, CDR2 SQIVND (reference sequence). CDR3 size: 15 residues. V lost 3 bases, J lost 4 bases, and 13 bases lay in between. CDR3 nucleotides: TGTGCCAGTAGTATTGGGAGGGGGATTTACAATGAGCAGTTCTTC. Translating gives CASSIGRGIYNEQFF.

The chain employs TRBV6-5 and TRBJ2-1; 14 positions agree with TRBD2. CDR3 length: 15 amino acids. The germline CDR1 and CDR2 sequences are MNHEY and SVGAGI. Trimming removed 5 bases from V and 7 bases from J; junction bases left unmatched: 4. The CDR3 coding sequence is TGTGCCAGCAGTCGGGGGACTAGCGGGGGAAATGAGCAGTTCTTC. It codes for CASSRGTSGGNEQFF.

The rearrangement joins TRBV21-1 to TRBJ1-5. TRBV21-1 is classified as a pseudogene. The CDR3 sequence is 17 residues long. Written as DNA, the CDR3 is TGTGCCAGCAGCAAAGCCCCGGGGGGGGACGACAATCAGCCCCAGCATTTT. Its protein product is CASSKAPGGDDNQPQHF.

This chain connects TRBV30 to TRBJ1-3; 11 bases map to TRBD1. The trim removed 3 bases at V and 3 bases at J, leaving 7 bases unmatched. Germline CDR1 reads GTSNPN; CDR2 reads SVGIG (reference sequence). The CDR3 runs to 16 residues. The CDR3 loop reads CAWSSGTGGFGNTIYF. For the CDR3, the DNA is TGTGCCTGGAGCTCGGGGACAGGGGGTTTTGGAAACACCATATATTTT. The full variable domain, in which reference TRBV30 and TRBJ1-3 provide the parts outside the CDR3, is SQTIHQWPATLVQPVGSPLSLECTVEGTSNPNLYWYRQAAGRGLQLLFYSVGIGQISSEVPQNLSASRPQDRQFILSSKKLLLSDSGFYLCAWSSGTGGFGNTIYFGEGSWLTVV.

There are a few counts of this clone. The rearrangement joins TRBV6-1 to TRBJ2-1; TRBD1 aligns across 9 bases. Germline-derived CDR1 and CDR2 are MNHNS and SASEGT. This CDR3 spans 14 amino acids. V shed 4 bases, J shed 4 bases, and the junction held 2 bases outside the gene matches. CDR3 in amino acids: CASSGQGGYNEQFF. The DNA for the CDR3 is TGTGCCAGCAGTGGACAGGGGGGGTACAATGAGCAGTTCTTC.